This T cell receptor beta chain was sequenced during a study of CD8 T cells in Susac syndrome. The overall study: When blood was drawn, the patients with Susac syndrome were therapy-naive, on corticosteroids, or on intravenous immunoglobulin alone.

Random-hexamer reverse transcription was applied to roughly 0.45 to 1 ug RNA. TCRdb redid the calling of the immunoSEQ multiplex PCR reads with MiXCR, one entry per CDR3 protein. The sample comprises roughly 140,000 distinct CDR3 sequences, about 95% of which are singletons, and roughly 0.15% rests with the top ten. V was shortened by 0 bases and J by 8 bases, with 9 bases between the two germline ends. The CDR3 consists of 13 residues. Germline values: CDR1 SGHNT, CDR2 YYREEE (reference sequence). The chain joins TRBV5-4 to TRBJ2-1, with D maybe TRBD2 (5 bases). The clonotype originates from a human donor with Susac syndrome. Sequencing was performed on CD4+ T cells from PBMCs. CDR3 DNA: TGTGCCAGCAGCTTGGTTTCCGGGGATGAGCAGTTCTTC. Translation gives CASSLVSGDEQFF.